The rows below give T cell receptor beta chains drawn from one sample of a study of cytomegalovirus exposure and HLA in healthy donors. The data were produced by immunoSEQ multiplex PCR, yet TCRdb's version contains in-frame clones alone and is incomplete. This repertoire includes some 72,000 clones. Sequencing was done on a sample of PBMCs. The receptors derive from a man aged 30 to 39 in good health and CMV-seronegative. CDR3s include the opening cysteine and the closing phenylalanine or tryptophan. D genes are given only for firm matches.

v_gene	j_gene	d_gene	CDR3nt	CDR3aa
TRBV6-1	TRBJ1-2	TRBD1	TGTGCCAGCAGTGTCCGACAGGGGGCAGCTAACTATGGCTACACCTTC	CASSVRQGAANYGYTF
TRBV5-1	TRBJ2-5	TRBD1	TGCGCCAGCAGCTTACGCAGGGGGCGGTTGGGAGAGACCCAGTACTTC	CASSLRRGRLGETQYF
TRBV2	TRBJ2-7	TRBD2	TGTGCCAGCAGTGAACCCCCGGGAGGCCCGAGCTCCTACGAGCAGTACTTC	CASSEPPGGPSSYEQYF
TRBV5-1	TRBJ1-1	NA	TGCGCCAGCAGCCGCCCAGCGGGGAGTACTGAAGCTTTCTTT	CASSRPAGSTEAFF
TRBV9	TRBJ1-2	NA	TGTGCCAGCAGCGTCAATTCCGGGACTCCGGTCTATGGCTACACCTTC	CASSVNSGTPVYGYTF
TRBV5-1	TRBJ1-2	TRBD1	TGCGCCAGCAGCTTCGCAATCCCTCCGGGACAGGGGGCTTGGGGCTACACCTTC	CASSFAIPPGQGAWGYTF
TRBV10-3	TRBJ1-2	TRBD1	TGTGCCACCCGGACAGGGGGCGACGATGGCTACACCTTC	CATRTGGDDGYTF
TRBV28	TRBJ1-1	NA	TGTGCCAGCAGTTTCATTCGGGCCTCCGAGGAGGCGACTGAAGCTTTCTTT	CASSFIRASEEATEAFF
TRBV30	TRBJ1-1	TRBD1	TGTGCCTGGGCTAAGGGGGCTTACACTGAAGCTTTCTTT	CAWAKGAYTEAFF
TRBV10-2	TRBJ1-3	NA	TGCGCCAGCAGTGAGATTCTCTCTGGAAACACCATATATTTT	CASSEILSGNTIYF
TRBV5-4	TRBJ2-3	TRBD1	TGTGCCAGCAGCGAGGGACCGACAGGGGCTAGCACAGATACGCAGTATTTT	CASSEGPTGASTDTQYF
TRBV11-2	TRBJ2-7	TRBD2	TGTGCCAGCAGGCGGGGGGGGATGGCCTACGAGCAGTACTTC	CASRRGGMAYEQYF